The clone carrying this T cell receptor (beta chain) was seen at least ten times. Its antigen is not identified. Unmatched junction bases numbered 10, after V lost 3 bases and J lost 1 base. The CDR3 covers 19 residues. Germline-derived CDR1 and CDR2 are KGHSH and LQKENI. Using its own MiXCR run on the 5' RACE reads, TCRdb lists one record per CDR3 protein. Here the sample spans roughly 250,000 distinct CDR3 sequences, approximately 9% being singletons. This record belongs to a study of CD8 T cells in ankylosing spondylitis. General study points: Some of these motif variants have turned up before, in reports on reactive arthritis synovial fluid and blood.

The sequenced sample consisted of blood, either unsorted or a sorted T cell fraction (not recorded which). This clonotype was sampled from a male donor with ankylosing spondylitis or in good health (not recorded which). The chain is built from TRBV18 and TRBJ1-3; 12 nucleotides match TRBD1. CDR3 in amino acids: CASSPFSGTGGSSGNTIYF. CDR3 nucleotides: TGTGCCAGCTCACCTTTCTCCGGGACAGGGGGCTCATCTGGAAACACCATATATTTT.